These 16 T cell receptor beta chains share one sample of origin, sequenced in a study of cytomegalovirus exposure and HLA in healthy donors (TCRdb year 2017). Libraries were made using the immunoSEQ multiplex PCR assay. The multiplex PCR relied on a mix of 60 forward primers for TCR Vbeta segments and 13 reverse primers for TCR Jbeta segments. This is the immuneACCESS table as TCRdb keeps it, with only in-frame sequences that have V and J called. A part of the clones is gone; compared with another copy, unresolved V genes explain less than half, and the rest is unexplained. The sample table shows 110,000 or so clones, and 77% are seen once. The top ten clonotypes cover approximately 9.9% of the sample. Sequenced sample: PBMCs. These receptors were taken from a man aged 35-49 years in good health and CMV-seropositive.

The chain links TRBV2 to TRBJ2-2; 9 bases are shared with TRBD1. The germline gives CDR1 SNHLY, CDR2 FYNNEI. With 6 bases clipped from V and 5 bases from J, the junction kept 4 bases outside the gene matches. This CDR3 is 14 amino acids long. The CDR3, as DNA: TGTGCCAGCAGCTCACAGGGGGCAACCGGGGAGCTGTTTTTT. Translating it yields CASSSQGATGELFF.

The CDR3: CASTPKAEVGWETQYF. The CDR3 DNA is TGTGCCAGCACCCCCAAGGCGGAGGTCGGGTGGGAGACCCAGTACTTC. V is TRBV7-9 and J is TRBJ2-5, with D tentatively TRBD2 (5 bases). V lost 7 bases to trimming and J lost 5 bases, with 23 bases between them. This CDR3 contains 16 residues. The V gene's germline CDR1 is SEHNR and CDR2 FQNEAQ (reference sequence).

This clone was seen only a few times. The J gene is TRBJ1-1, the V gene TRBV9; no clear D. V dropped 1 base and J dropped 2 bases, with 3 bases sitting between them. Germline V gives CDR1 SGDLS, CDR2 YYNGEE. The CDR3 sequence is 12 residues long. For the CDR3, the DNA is TGTGCCAGCAGCGTATCAAACACTGAAGCTTTCTTT. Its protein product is CASSVSNTEAFF.

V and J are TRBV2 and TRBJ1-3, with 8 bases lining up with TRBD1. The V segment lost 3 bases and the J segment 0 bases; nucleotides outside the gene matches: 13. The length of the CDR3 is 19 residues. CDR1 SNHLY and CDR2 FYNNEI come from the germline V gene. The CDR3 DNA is TGTGCCAGCAGTGAGTTTTTCGTGGGACAGGCCCTCTCTGGAAACACCATATATTTT. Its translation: CASSEFFVGQALSGNTIYF.

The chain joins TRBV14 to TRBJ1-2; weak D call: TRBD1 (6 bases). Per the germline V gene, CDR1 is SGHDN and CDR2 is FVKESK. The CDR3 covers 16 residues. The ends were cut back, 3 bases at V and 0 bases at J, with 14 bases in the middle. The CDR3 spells CASSQNLGASNYGYTF. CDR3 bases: TGTGCCAGCAGCCAGAACTTGGGGGCATCTAACTATGGCTACACCTTC.

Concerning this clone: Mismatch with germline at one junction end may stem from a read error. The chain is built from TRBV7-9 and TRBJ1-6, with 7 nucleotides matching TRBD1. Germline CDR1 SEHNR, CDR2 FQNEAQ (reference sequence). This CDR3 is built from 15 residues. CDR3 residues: CSSSLYSTGNSPLHF. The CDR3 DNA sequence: TGTTCCAGCAGCTTATATTCGACAGGGAATTCACCCCTCCACTTT.

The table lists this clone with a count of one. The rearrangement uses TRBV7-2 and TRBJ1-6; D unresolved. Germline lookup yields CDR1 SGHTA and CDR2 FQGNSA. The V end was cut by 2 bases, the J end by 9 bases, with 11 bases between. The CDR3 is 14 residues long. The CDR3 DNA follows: TGTGCCAGCAGCTTACTAGGTTTGGGTTCACCCCTCCACTTT. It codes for CASSLLGLGSPLHF. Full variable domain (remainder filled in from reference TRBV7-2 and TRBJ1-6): GAGVSQSPSNKVTEKGKDVELRCDPISGHTALYWYRQSLGQGLEFLIYFQGNSAPDKSGLPSDRFSAERTGGSVSTLTIQRTQQEDSAVYLCASSLLGLGSPLHFGNGTRLTVT.

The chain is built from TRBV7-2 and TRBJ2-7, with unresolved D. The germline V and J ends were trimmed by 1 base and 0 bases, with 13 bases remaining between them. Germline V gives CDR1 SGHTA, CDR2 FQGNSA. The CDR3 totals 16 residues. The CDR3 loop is CASSLVSRQASYEQYF. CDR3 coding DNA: TGTGCCAGCAGCTTAGTGTCTCGGCAGGCCTCCTACGAGCAGTACTTC.

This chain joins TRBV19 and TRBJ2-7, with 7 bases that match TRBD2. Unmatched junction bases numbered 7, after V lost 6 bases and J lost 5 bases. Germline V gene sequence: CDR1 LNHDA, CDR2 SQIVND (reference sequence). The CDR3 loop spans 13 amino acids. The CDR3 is CASSSHGRDEQYF. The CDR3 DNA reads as TGTGCCAGTAGCTCCCATGGGAGGGACGAGCAGTACTTC.

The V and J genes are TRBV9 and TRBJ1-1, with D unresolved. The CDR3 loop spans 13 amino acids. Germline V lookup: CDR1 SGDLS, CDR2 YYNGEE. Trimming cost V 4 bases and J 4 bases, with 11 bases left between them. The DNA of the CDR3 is TGTGCCAGCAGCAAACTGGCGGGCACTGAAGCTTTCTTT. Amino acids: CASSKLAGTEAFF.

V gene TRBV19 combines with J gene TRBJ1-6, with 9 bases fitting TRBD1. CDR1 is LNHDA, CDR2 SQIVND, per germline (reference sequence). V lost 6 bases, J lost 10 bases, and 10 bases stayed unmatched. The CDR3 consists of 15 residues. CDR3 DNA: TGTGCCAGTAGGTACAGGGGGCGAGAGGTATCACCCCTCCACTTT. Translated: CASRYRGREVSPLHF. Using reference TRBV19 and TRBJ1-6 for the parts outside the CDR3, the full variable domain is DGGITQSPKYLFRKEGQNVTLSCEQNLNHDAMYWYRQDPGQGLRLIYYSQIVNDFQKGDIAEGYSVSREKKESFPLTVTSAQKNPTAFYLCASRYRGREVSPLHFGNGTRLTVT.

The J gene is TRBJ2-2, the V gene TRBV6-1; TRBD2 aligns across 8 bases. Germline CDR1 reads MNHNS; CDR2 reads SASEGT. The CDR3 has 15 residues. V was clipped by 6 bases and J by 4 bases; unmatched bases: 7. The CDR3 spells CASRPAGAGTGELFF. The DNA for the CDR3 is TGTGCCAGCAGACCAGCGGGGGCGGGCACCGGGGAGCTGTTTTTT.

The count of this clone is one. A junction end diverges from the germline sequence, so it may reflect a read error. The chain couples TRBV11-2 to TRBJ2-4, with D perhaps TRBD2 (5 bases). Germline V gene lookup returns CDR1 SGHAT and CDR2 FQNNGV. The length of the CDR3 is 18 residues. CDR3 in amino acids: CASSLSGLGSKAKNSQYF. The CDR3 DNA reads TGTGCCAGCAGCTTATCCGGGCTGGGGAGTAAGGCCAAAAACAGTCAGTACTTC.

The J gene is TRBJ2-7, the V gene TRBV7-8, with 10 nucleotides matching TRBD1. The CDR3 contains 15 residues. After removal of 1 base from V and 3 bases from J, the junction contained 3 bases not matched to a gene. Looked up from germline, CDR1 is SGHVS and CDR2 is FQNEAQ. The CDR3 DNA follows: TGTGCCAGCAGCTTAGTTTGGACAGGGGGCTACGAGCAGTACTTC. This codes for CASSLVWTGGYEQYF.

The CDR3: CASSADRGQFGYTF. The CDR3 nucleotides are TGTGCCAGCAGCGCAGACAGGGGGCAATTTGGCTACACCTTC. The chain links TRBV5-6 to TRBJ1-2; 10 positions match TRBD1. V shed 4 bases and J 7 bases; nucleotides not matched to a gene: 7. CDR1 SGHDT and CDR2 YYEEEE come from the germline V gene. The CDR3 is 14 amino acids.

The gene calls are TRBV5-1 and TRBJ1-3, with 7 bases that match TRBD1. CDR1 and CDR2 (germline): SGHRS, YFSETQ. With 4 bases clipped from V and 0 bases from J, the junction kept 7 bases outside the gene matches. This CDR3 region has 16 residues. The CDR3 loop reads CASSRGQKSSGNTIYF. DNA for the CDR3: TGCGCCAGCAGCAGGGGACAGAAGAGCTCTGGAAACACCATATATTTT.